This TCR beta chain comes out of a study of CD8 T cells in Susac syndrome. Sequencing targeted TCR beta in blood CD8+ and CD4+ T cells. Random hexamers were used to reverse transcribe an amount of 0.5 to 1 ug RNA. An immunoSEQ multiplex PCR generated amplified TCR beta CDR3 products spanning 54 Vbeta and 13 Jbeta. TCRdb passed the immunoSEQ multiplex PCR reads through MiXCR, listing each CDR3 protein once. The sample shows some 180,000 distinct CDR3 sequences, 90% to 95% of them seen only once. This CDR3 spans 18 amino acids. Trimming at V came to 3 bases and at J to 4 bases, leaving 10 bases not matched to a gene. The V gene's germline CDR1 is KGHSH and CDR2 LQKENI.

Material for sequencing was CD4+ T cells from PBMCs. J is TRBJ2-7 and V is TRBV18; 15 positions match TRBD2. The source is a human donor with Susac syndrome. CDR3 amino acids: CASSPQRKGLAGGYEQYF. The CDR3 DNA sequence: TGTGCCAGCTCACCTCAACGAAAGGGACTAGCGGGGGGATACGAGCAGTACTTC. Full variable domain (rest looked up from reference TRBV18 and TRBJ2-7): NAGVMQNPRHLVRRRGQEARLRCSPMKGHSHVYWYRQLPEEGLKFMVYLQKENIIDESGMPKERFSAEFPKEGPSILRIQQVVRGDSAAYFCASSPQRKGLAGGYEQYFGPGTRLTVT.